Listed below are T cell receptor beta chains from one sample, sequenced in a study of T cells in Graves' hyperthyroidism and ophthalmopathy. TCRdb used MiXCR to reprocess the multiplex PCR reads, holding one entry per CDR3 protein. The sample yields about 380,000 distinct CDR3 sequences, less than 20% seen once. The sample consisted of blood. The receptor set was obtained from a man aged 18 to 29 with Graves' ophthalmopathy. Each CDR3 is given with its conserved first and last residue.

TRBJ1-6	TRBV28	CASSSAADVDYNSPLHF
TRBJ1-4	TRBV15	CATSGTAREKLFF
TRBJ2-5	TRBV12-3/TRBV12-4	CASGLAETGKQETQYF
TRBJ1-2	TRBV6-1	CASIPRGGNYGYTF
TRBJ2-5	TRBV6-1	CASRLGGKETQYF
TRBJ2-5	TRBV6-1	CASSNRGQETQYF
TRBJ1-2	TRBV7-8	CASSSEGRSYGYTF
TRBJ2-7	TRBV25-1	CASSAWGLTYEQYF
TRBJ1-1	TRBV24-1	CATSDPDRDPPEAFF
TRBJ1-3	TRBV10-2	CASSDGGFSGNTIYF
TRBJ2-3	TRBV11-2	CASSFERGDTQYF
TRBJ1-1	TRBV12-3/TRBV12-4	CASSPLNTEAFF
TRBJ2-3	TRBV10-1	CASSESGGLTDTQYF
TRBJ2-7	TRBV28	CASSTLITSGTGTSPYEQYF
TRBJ2-3	TRBV27	CASSLKLASRDTQYF
TRBJ1-1	TRBV6-1	CASRRGDGVAEAFF
TRBJ1-5	TRBV20-1	CSARGPHQPQHF
TRBJ2-5	TRBV24-1	CATSEGQGQETQYF
TRBJ2-1	TRBV29-1	CSVEGGGDYNEQFF
TRBJ2-3	TRBV4-1	CASSQGWGAADTQYF
TRBJ2-2	TRBV28	CASSFPGIRPGELFF
TRBJ1-6	TRBV20-1	CSAEGGVNSPLHF
TRBJ1-5	TRBV2	CASSTRDRASNQPQHF
TRBJ2-1	TRBV12-5	CASGSGGLGEQFF
TRBJ2-7	TRBV3-1	CASSQFGGGDEQYF
TRBJ2-5	TRBV12-5	CASEGETETQYF
TRBJ1-4	TRBV10-3	CAMGSGGPNEKLFF
TRBJ1-1	TRBV27	CASTKGSEAFF
TRBJ1-5	TRBV12-3/TRBV12-4	CASSSGGAQHF
TRBJ1-3	TRBV27	CASSASNSGNTIYF
TRBJ1-2	TRBV9	CASSPDKHYGYTF
TRBJ1-4	TRBV7-9	CASSPNPGANEKLFF
TRBJ2-3	TRBV5-1	CASSQRTGGYSTDTQYF
TRBJ1-5	TRBV12-3/TRBV12-4	CASSFGDNQPQHF
TRBJ1-2	TRBV19	CASSTTGLGGYGYTF
TRBJ2-2	TRBV28	CASSPPDRLNGELFF
TRBJ1-4	TRBV15	CATSLRPGQFATNEKLFF
TRBJ2-5	TRBV5-1	CASTLAGFQETQYF
TRBJ2-7	TRBV28	CASSRPGTGVGYEQYF
TRBJ1-5	TRBV20-1	CSAWGGDQPQHF
TRBJ1-4	TRBV19	CASSITTGQGWSEKLFF
TRBJ1-3	TRBV20-1	CSAVRGENTIYF